What follows are 22 T cell receptor beta chains derived from one specimen sequenced in a study of T cell responses to AZD1222 COVID-19 vaccine. Method: immunoSEQ multiplex PCR; TCRdb's copy keeps in-frame clones and lacks some. The table records some 140,000 clones, 92% of them present only once. The specimen was peripheral blood, collected on day 0 of AZD1222 vaccination. Receptor source: an adult in good health.

This clone was seen just once. This rearrangement joins TRBV28 to TRBJ1-6, with 8 bases fitting TRBD1. The CDR3 has 14 residues. From germline, CDR1 is MDHEN and CDR2 SYDVKM. Trimming took 3 bases from V and 10 from J; bases not matched to a gene: 5. The CDR3 nucleotides are TGTGCCAGCAGTTTCCGGACAGGGTTGTCACCCCTCCACTTT. Protein sequence: CASSFRTGLSPLHF.

The V and J genes are TRBV7-5 and TRBJ1-5. TRBV7-5 constitutes a pseudogene. The CDR3 is 18 residues long. CDR3 residues: CVRSLKVGDIYSNQPQHF. In nucleotides, the CDR3 is TGTGTCAGAAGCCTAAAAGTAGGAGACATCTATAGCAATCAGCCCCAGCATTTT.

V usage is TRBV30 and J usage is TRBJ2-1, with D tentatively TRBD2 (6 bases). Trimming removed 1 base at V and 6 bases at J, with 10 bases between. CDR1 is GTSNPN, CDR2 SVGIG, per germline (reference sequence). The CDR3 is 13 residues long. CDR3 residues: CAWSGGLFNEQFF. The CDR3 coding sequence is TGTGCCTGGAGTGGGGGACTCTTCAATGAGCAGTTCTTC.

The CDR3 loop reads CAWTWTVGETQYF. As DNA, the CDR3 is TGTGCCTGGACTTGGACAGTAGGGGAGACCCAGTACTTC. The chain joins TRBV30 to TRBJ2-5, with D possibly matching TRBD1 (6 bases). This CDR3 is 13 amino acids long. In germline, CDR1 is GTSNPN, CDR2 SVGIG (reference sequence). The V end was cut by 4 bases, the J end by 5 bases, with 14 bases between.

The V call is TRBV6-5, the J call TRBJ1-1; possibly TRBD1 for D (6 bases). The CDR3 contains 11 residues. CDR1 is MNHEY and CDR2 is SVGAGI in the germline V gene. Trimming removed 7 bases at V and 12 bases at J, with 15 bases between. This CDR3 reads CASTSGTRSFF. In nucleotides, the CDR3 is TGTGCCAGCACTTCCGGGACAAGGTCTTTCTTT.

This clone was counted a single time. The chain employs TRBV6-4 and TRBJ1-5; tentative D call: TRBD1 (5 bases). CDR1 is MRHNA, CDR2 SNTAGT, per germline. The CDR3 consists of 13 residues. Deletions cut 4 bases from V and 6 bases from J, with 10 bases between. This CDR3 reads CASSGGDGQPQHF. CDR3 nucleotides: TGTGCCAGCAGTGGGGGGGACGGTCAGCCCCAGCATTTT.

This chain connects TRBV9 to TRBJ1-3; 8 positions agree with TRBD1. The CDR3 contains 17 residues. Unmatched junction bases numbered 11, after V lost 3 bases and J lost 3 bases. CDR1 is SGDLS, CDR2 YYNGEE, per germline. This chain's CDR3 is CASSAYVNRGYGNTIYF. In DNA form, the CDR3 reads TGTGCCAGCAGCGCCTACGTCAACAGGGGGTATGGAAACACCATATATTTT.

CDR3 DNA sequence: TGTGCCACCAGTGGAGGGACAGGGATCGCCGGGGAGCTGTTTTTT. It encodes CATSGGTGIAGELFF. This chain connects TRBV24-1 to TRBJ2-2, with 9 bases identical to TRBD1. Looked up from germline, CDR1 is KGHDR and CDR2 is SFDVKD. Unmatched junction bases numbered 6, after V lost 5 bases and J lost 6 bases. The CDR3 length is 15 residues.

The chain has TRBV2 and TRBJ2-3, with D maybe TRBD2 (6 bases). CDR3 length: 15 amino acids. Germline V gives CDR1 SNHLY, CDR2 FYNNEI. With 1 base removed from V and 0 bases from J, the gap between germline ends came to 8 bases. CDR3 coding DNA: TGTGCCAGCAGTGAAGTAGCGGCAAGCACAGATACGCAGTATTTT. Its protein product is CASSEVAASTDTQYF.

This clone was picked up one time. The chain couples TRBV4-1 to TRBJ2-3; 9 bases map to TRBD2. The CDR3 length is 17 residues. The ends lost 0 bases at V and 3 bases at J; junction bases unmatched: 7. Looked up from germline, CDR1 is MGHRA and CDR2 is YSYEKL. In DNA, the CDR3 is TGCGCCAGCAGCCAAGAAGGTAGCGGGAGTCTAACAGATACGCAGTATTTT. It translates to CASSQEGSGSLTDTQYF.

This chain links TRBV7-9 with TRBJ2-7; D tentatively reads TRBD1 or TRBD2 (5 bases each). This CDR3 spans 14 amino acids. V was pared by 5 bases and J by 9 bases, with 20 bases between. Germline loops: CDR1 SEHNR, CDR2 FQNEAQ (reference sequence). The DNA for the CDR3 is TGTGCCAGCAGCGATCCCACGGTGGGGGATGGGCAGTACTTC. Translated: CASSDPTVGDGQYF.

The chain combines TRBV5-4 with TRBJ1-1; 7 bases line up with TRBD1. Germline trimming cut 3 bases from V and 0 bases from J; bases unmatched to any gene: 5. From germline, CDR1 is SGHNT and CDR2 YYREEE (reference sequence). CDR3 size: 15 residues. CDR3: CASSSKQGMNTEAFF. In DNA form, the CDR3 reads TGTGCCAGCAGCTCCAAACAGGGGATGAACACTGAAGCTTTCTTT.

This chain links TRBV6-2 or TRBV6-3 with TRBJ2-1; 11 nucleotides match TRBD2. The V segment lost 0 bases and the J segment 4 bases; nucleotides outside the gene matches: 11. Per the germline V gene, CDR1 is MNHEY and CDR2 is SVGEGT. The CDR3 consists of 19 residues. CDR3 sequence: CASSYSRVAGGPKYNEQFF. The CDR3 nucleotides are TGTGCCAGCAGTTACTCGAGAGTAGCGGGAGGGCCTAAGTACAATGAGCAGTTCTTC.

This clone was seen a single time. The chain joins TRBV6-5 to TRBJ1-1, with unresolved D. This CDR3 comprises 12 residues. Germline CDR1 reads MNHEY; CDR2 reads SVGAGI. V lost 6 bases, J lost 0 bases, and 5 bases lay in between. The CDR3 DNA sequence: TGTGCCAGCAGGGTAATGAACACTGAAGCTTTCTTT. Translated: CASRVMNTEAFF.

The chain joins TRBV28 to TRBJ2-7; 13 bases match TRBD2. The CDR3 loop spans 15 amino acids. Germline V gives CDR1 MDHEN, CDR2 SYDVKM. J was trimmed by 5 bases and V by 7 bases; bases with no gene match: 8. The CDR3 DNA reads TGTGCCAGCACCATATCCGGGACTAGCGGGGACGAGCAGTACTTC. It is translated as CASTISGTSGDEQYF.

V is TRBV18 and J is TRBJ2-7; D is uncertain. Trimming shortened V by 0 bases and J by 0 bases, and 6 bases separated the two germline ends. Germline V gives CDR1 KGHSH, CDR2 LQKENI. CDR3 length: 14 residues. CDR3 sequence reads: CASSPPYSSYEQYF. The CDR3 DNA reads TGTGCCAGCTCACCACCGTACTCCTCCTACGAGCAGTACTTC. The full variable domain, its missing parts supplied by reference TRBV18 and TRBJ2-7, is NAGVMQNPRHLVRRRGQEARLRCSPMKGHSHVYWYRQLPEEGLKFMVYLQKENIIDESGMPKERFSAEFPKEGPSILRIQQVVRGDSAAYFCASSPPYSSYEQYFGPGTRLTVT.

The chain recombines TRBV27 with TRBJ2-7, with 9 bases that match TRBD2. This CDR3 has 14 amino acids. CDR1 and CDR2 from the germline V gene are MNHEY and SMNVEV (reference sequence). The V and J ends lost 2 bases and 5 bases, in that order; junction bases with no gene match: 4. The CDR3 bases are TGTGCCAGCAGTTTAACTAGCGGGCTCGACGAGCAGTACTTC. Its protein product is CASSLTSGLDEQYF.

The chain combines TRBV30 with TRBJ2-3, with D possibly matching TRBD1 (6 bases). Germline V gene sequence: CDR1 GTSNPN, CDR2 SVGIG (reference sequence). Trimming took 5 bases from V and 2 from J, leaving 11 bases between them. This CDR3 is 13 amino acids long. The CDR3 reads CAWEQGPTDTQYF. For the CDR3, the DNA is TGTGCCTGGGAACAGGGACCCACAGATACGCAGTATTTT.

J is TRBJ1-1 and V is TRBV5-6; no reliable D call. Germline V gene sequence: CDR1 SGHDT, CDR2 YYEEEE. The CDR3 is made up of 15 amino acids. V was trimmed by 5 bases and J by 1 base, leaving 15 bases between them. CDR3 sequence reads: CASSQLNRGNTEAFF. For the CDR3, the DNA is TGTGCCAGCAGTCAACTCAATCGGGGGAACACTGAAGCTTTCTTT.

This rearrangement joins TRBV5-1 to TRBJ2-5; D is undetermined. The ends were cut back, 0 bases at V and 5 bases at J, with 11 bases in the middle. The germline V gene encodes CDR1 SGHRS and CDR2 YFSETQ. The CDR3 is 14 amino acids. The CDR3 region has the DNA TGCGCCAGCAGCTTGGTGGGTGGAGAGGAGACCCAGTACTTC. It translates to CASSLVGGEETQYF.

The chain recombines TRBV20-1 with TRBJ2-3, with D possibly TRBD2 on 6 matching bases. The V end was cut by 6 bases, the J end by 9 bases, with 13 bases between. CDR1 and CDR2 (germline): DFQATT, SNEGSKA (reference sequence). This CDR3 has 11 residues. DNA of the CDR3: TGCAGTGCCCTTTGGGACTTAACGCAGTATTTT. Its protein is CSALWDLTQYF.

The V gene is TRBV15, the J gene TRBJ1-1, with 7 bases fitting TRBD1. The J segment lost 5 bases and the V segment lost 1 base, leaving 10 bases of the junction unmatched. Germline V lookup: CDR1 LNHNV, CDR2 YYDKDF (reference sequence). This CDR3 region has 16 residues. The CDR3 is CATSRGTGISGTEAFF. In DNA form, the CDR3 reads TGTGCCACCAGCAGAGGGACAGGCATTTCGGGGACTGAAGCTTTCTTT.